Described below is a single T cell receptor (beta chain) sequence and its context. Its cognate antigen has yet to be identified. Base-call qualities are not available, and no considerably larger clone is one nucleotide away. From a lookup of the germline V gene, CDR1 and CDR2 are KGHDR and SFDVKD. CDR3 length: 15 amino acids, cysteine to phenylalanine. Solely the CDR3 DNA is kept, with 45 bases framed from the first base. The trim is 9 bases for V and 5 bases for J, with a gap of 18 bases between the germline ends. This sample was taken from a study of blood T cell repertoires in COVID-19 (dated by TCRdb to the early 2020s). About the study as a whole: The collaborator samples originated in the United States, Italy and Spain and spanned the acute and convalescent phases of COVID-19. The prospective study material was composed of cDNA or gDNA derived from T cells, B-cell-depleted T cells, or PBMCs. The dataset comprised deeply sampled blood TCRbeta repertoires from subjects exposed to, actively infected with, or recovered from COVID-19. The repertoires were made available in a free public database intended to serve as a resource for research on the immune response to SARS-CoV-2. The samples were drawn from the first 160 participants of the ongoing ImmuneRACE study and from more than 1,000 subjects provided by 6 global collaborators. A de-identified subject ID, COVID-19 status, age in years and sex were almost always included in the sample metadata. Where available, HLA class I and class II types were taken from metadata supplied by the sample provider and were not determined by assay-based typing.

TCRbeta CDR3 regions were amplified from genomic DNA using the immunoSEQ Assay, a bias-controlled multiplex PCR. As for how the authors treated the data: The number of nucleated cells in each sample was estimated from the amplification of reference gene primers within the assay. Sequence reads were collapsed and filtered to measure the absolute abundance of every unique TCRbeta CDR3 rearrangement. Productive Simpson clonality was computed per sample as the square root of Simpson's diversity index over productive rearrangements. The clones in this table, taken by TCRdb from immuneACCESS, are in-frame only. Not every clone is retained; where verified, under half of the shortfall comes from an unresolved V gene, and the cause of the rest is unknown. From that table come the V and J calls and clone size; the DNA was used to work out D and trimming. This sample gives fewer than 110,000 clones in total; about 89% of them show up just once. The ten largest account for 17% of the sample.

The collaborating institutions used their own protocols to collect whole blood in K2EDTA tubes. Collaborator samples were shipped for TCRbeta analysis as frozen whole blood, isolated PBMCs, or DNA extracted from either sample type. General conclusions and limits of the study: The amount of clinical and demographic metadata varied by source and participant and was provided uncurated.

The chain was built from TRBV24-1 and TRBJ2-2; tentative D gene TRBD1, with 6 bases matching. Material for sequencing was peripheral blood. This TCR came from a man in his forties or fifties with acute or convalescent COVID-19. The CDR3 in this case is CATPPWTEGTGELFF. The bases are TGTGCCACCCCCCCCTGGACAGAGGGTACCGGGGAGCTGTTTTTT.